A single sample is the source of the 4 T cell receptor beta chains below, sequenced in a study of T cell changes during pregnancy in multiple sclerosis. Repertoires were generated with immunoSEQ multiplex PCR, while TCRdb's copy carries only in-frame clones and drops some. The sample contains roughly 42,000 clones, 85% to 90% of which appear only once. Sequencing was performed on CD4+ T cells from peripheral blood mononuclear cells, taken in the first trimester of pregnancy. The receptors come from a female donor with multiple sclerosis, enrolled in a pregnancy study.

The rearrangement links TRBV30 to TRBJ1-2; D is undetermined. The CDR3 totals 13 residues. Trimming cost V 4 bases and J 4 bases, with 13 bases left between them. The germline gives CDR1 GTSNPN, CDR2 SVGIG (reference sequence). CDR3 nucleotide sequence: TGTGCCTGGATATCGGGTCGGGGCTATGGCTACACCTTC. It yields the protein CAWISGRGYGYTF. The variable domain in full, with the rest retrieved from reference TRBV30 and TRBJ1-2, is SQTIHQWPATLVQPVGSPLSLECTVEGTSNPNLYWYRQAAGRGLQLLFYSVGIGQISSEVPQNLSASRPQDRQFILSSKKLLLSDSGFYLCAWISGRGYGYTFGSGTRLTVV.

The chain links TRBV6-1 to TRBJ1-5; 11 bases fit TRBD1. After removal of 6 bases from V and 4 bases from J, the junction contained 5 bases not matched to a gene. Germline CDR1 and CDR2: MNHNS and SASEGT. The CDR3 has 15 residues. This chain's CDR3 is CASSTGQGVNQPQHF. CDR3 coding DNA: TGTGCCAGCAGCACGGGACAGGGGGTAAATCAGCCCCAGCATTTT.

This rearrangement joins TRBV5-1 to TRBJ1-3; no clear D gene. With 0 bases removed from V and 4 bases from J, the gap between germline ends came to 8 bases. CDR1 and CDR2 from the germline V gene are SGHRS and YFSETQ. The CDR3 has 14 residues. For the CDR3, the DNA is TGCGCCAGCAGCTTGGCCGGGTACGGAAACACCATATATTTT. Amino acids: CASSLAGYGNTIYF.

The chain has TRBV19 and TRBJ2-2; TRBD2 matches 10 bases. The CDR3 has 16 residues. Looked up from germline, CDR1 is LNHDA and CDR2 is SQIVND (reference sequence). J gave up 4 bases and V 4 bases, and 6 bases lay outside the gene matches. CDR3 DNA sequence: TGTGCCAGTAGTACCGGACTAGCGGAGTTCACCGGGGAGCTGTTTTTT. Its protein product is CASSTGLAEFTGELFF.